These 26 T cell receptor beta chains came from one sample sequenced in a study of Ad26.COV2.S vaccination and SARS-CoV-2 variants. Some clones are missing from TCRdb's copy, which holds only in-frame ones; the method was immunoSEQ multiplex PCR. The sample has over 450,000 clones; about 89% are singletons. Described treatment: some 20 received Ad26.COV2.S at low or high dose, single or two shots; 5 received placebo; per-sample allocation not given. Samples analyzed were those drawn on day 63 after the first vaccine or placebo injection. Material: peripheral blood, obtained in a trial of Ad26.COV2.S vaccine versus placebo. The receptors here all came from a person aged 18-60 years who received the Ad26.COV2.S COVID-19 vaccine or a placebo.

The CDR3 nucleotides are TGTGCCAGTAGGAAGGGGCGCGCAGATACGCAGTATTTT. Translating it yields CASRKGRADTQYF. The chain has TRBV19 and TRBJ2-3; possibly TRBD1 for D (5 bases). The CDR3 runs to 13 residues. CDR1 is LNHDA and CDR2 is SQIVND in the germline V gene (reference sequence). V shed 6 bases and J shed 4 bases, with 11 bases lying between them.

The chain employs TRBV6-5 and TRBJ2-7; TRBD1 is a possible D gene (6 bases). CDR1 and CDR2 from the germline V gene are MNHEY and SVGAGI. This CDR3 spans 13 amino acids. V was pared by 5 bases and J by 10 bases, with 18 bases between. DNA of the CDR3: TGTGCCAGCAGTCCGCGCCAACAGGGCCGTCAGTACTTC. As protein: CASSPRQQGRQYF.

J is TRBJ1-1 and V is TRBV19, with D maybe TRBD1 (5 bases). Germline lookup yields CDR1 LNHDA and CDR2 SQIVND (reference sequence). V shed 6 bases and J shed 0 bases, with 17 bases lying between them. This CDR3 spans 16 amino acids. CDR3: CASRGDGPKMNTEAFF. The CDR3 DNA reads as TGTGCCAGTAGGGGGGATGGCCCCAAAATGAACACTGAAGCTTTCTTT.

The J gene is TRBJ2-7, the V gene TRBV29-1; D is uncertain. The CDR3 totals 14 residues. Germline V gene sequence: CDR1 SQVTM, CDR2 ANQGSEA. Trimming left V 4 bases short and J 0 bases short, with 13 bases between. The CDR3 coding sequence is TGCAGCGTTGCTCGAGGTAGTAACTCCTACGAGCAGTACTTC. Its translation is CSVARGSNSYEQYF.

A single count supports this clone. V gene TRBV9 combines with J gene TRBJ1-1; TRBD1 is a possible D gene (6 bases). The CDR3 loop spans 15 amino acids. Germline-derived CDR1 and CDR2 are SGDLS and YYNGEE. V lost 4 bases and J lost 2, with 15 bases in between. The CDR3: CASSSGGGSNTEAFF. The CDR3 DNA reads TGTGCCAGCAGCTCCGGGGGGGGCTCTAACACTGAAGCTTTCTTT.

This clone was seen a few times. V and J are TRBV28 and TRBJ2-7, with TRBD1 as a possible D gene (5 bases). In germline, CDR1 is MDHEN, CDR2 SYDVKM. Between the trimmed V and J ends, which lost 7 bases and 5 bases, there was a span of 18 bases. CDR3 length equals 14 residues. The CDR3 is CASKPYQGWHEQYF. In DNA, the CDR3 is TGTGCCAGCAAACCGTACCAGGGTTGGCACGAGCAGTACTTC.

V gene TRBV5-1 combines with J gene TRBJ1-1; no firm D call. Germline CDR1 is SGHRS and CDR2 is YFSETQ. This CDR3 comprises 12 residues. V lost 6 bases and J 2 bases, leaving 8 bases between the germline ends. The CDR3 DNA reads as TGCGCCAGCACTGGCCACAACACTGAAGCTTTCTTT. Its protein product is CASTGHNTEAFF.

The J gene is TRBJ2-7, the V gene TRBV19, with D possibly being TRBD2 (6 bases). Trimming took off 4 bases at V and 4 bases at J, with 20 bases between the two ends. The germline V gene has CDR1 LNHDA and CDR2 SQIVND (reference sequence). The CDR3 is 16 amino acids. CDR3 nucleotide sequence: TGTGCCAGTAGTACGTCTGGAGGGTTGTTGATTTACGAGCAGTACTTC. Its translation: CASSTSGGLLIYEQYF. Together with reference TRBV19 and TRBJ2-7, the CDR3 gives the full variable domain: DGGITQSPKYLFRKEGQNVTLSCEQNLNHDAMYWYRQDPGQGLRLIYYSQIVNDFQKGDIAEGYSVSREKKESFPLTVTSAQKNPTAFYLCASSTSGGLLIYEQYFGPGTRLTVT.

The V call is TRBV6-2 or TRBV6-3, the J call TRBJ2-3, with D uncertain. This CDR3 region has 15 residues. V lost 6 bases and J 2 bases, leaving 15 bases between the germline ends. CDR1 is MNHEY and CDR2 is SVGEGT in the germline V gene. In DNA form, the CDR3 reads TGTGCCAGCAGCCCCCTTCGAGTATCCACAGATACGCAGTATTTT. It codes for CASSPLRVSTDTQYF.

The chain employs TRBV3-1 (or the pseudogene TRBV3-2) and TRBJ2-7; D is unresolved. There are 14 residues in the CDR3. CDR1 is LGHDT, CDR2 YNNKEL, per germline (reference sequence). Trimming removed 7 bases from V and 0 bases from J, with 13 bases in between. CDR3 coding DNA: TGTGCCAGCACTCAGACTCGTAGCTCCTACGAGCAGTACTTC. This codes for CASTQTRSSYEQYF.

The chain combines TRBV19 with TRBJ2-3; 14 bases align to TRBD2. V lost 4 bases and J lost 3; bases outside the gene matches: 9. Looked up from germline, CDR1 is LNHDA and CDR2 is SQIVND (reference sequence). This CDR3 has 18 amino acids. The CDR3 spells CASSTRRLAGGPTDTQYF. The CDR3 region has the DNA TGTGCCAGTAGTACGAGGAGACTAGCGGGAGGGCCAACAGATACGCAGTATTTT.

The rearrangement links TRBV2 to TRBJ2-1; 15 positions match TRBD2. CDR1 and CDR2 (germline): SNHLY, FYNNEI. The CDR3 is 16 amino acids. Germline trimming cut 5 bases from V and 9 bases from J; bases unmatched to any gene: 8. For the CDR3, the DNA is TGTGCCAGCAGTCCCCTGGGACTAGCGGGAGGTGGTGAGCAGTTCTTC. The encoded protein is CASSPLGLAGGGEQFF.

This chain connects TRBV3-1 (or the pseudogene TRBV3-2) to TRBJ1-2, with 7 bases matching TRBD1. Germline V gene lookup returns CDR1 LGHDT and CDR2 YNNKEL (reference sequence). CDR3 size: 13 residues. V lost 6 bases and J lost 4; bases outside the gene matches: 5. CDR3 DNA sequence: TGTGCCAGCAGACAACAGGGGATCTATGGCTACACCTTC. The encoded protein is CASRQQGIYGYTF.

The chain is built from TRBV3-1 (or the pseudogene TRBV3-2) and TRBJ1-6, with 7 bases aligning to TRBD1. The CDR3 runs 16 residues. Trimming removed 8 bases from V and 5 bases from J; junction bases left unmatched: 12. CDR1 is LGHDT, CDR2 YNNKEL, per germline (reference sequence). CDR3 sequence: CASHPGTARDNSPLHF. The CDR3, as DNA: TGTGCCAGCCACCCTGGGACAGCGAGAGATAATTCACCCCTCCACTTT.

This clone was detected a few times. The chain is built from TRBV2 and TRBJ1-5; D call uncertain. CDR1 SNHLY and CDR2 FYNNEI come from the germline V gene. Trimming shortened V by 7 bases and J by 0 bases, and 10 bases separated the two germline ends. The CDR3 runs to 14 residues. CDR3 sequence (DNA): TGTGCCAGCAACGGGTTCAATAGCAATCAGCCCCAGCATTTT. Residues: CASNGFNSNQPQHF.

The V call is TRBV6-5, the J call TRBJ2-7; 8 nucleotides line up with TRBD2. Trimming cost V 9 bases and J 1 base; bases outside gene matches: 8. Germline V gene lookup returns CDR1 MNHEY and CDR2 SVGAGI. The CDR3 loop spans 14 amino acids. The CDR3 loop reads CASILSGGSYEQYF. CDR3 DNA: TGTGCCAGTATACTAAGCGGGGGATCCTACGAGCAGTACTTC.

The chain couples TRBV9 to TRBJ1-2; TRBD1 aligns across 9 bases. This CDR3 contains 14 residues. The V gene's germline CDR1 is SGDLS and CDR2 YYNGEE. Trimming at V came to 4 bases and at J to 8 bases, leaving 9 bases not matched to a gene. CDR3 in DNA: TGTGCCAGCAGCCCCCTGGGACAGGGAAAGGGCTACACCTTC. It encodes CASSPLGQGKGYTF.

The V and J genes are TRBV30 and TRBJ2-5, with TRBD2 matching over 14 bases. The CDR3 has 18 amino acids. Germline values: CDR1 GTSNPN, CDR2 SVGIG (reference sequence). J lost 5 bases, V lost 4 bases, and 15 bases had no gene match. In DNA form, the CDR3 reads TGTGCCTGGACCATCTCGCGGACTAGCGGGAGGAGGAGGGAGACCCAGTACTTC. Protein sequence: CAWTISRTSGRRRETQYF.

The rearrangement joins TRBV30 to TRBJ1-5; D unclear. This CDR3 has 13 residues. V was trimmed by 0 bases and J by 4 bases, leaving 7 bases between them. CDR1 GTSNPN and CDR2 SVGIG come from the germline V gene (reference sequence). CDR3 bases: TGTGCCTGGAGTGTACTGGCGAATCAGCCCCAGCATTTT. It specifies CAWSVLANQPQHF.

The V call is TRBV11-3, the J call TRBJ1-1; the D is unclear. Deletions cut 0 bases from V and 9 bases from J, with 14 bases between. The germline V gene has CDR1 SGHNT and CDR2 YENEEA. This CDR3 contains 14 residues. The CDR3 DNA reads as TGTGCCAGCAGCTTAGATATGGCAGCGGTTCAAGCTTTCTTT. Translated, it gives CASSLDMAAVQAFF.

CDR3 coding DNA: TGTGCCAGCAGCCCAGGGGTCTCTGGAAACACCATATATTTT. It is translated as CASSPGVSGNTIYF. J is TRBJ1-3 and V is TRBV7-8; D might be TRBD1 (6 bases). This CDR3 comprises 14 residues. V lost 5 bases and J lost 0, with 8 bases in between. Germline values: CDR1 SGHVS, CDR2 FQNEAQ.

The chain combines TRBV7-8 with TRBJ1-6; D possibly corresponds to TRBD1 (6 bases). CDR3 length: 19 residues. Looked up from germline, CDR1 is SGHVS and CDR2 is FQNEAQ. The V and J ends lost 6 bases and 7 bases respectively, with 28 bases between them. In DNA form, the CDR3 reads TGTGCCAGCAGTCCATACGCCCTAGGGGGAATGGGGCAAAATTCACCCCTCCACTTT. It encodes CASSPYALGGMGQNSPLHF.

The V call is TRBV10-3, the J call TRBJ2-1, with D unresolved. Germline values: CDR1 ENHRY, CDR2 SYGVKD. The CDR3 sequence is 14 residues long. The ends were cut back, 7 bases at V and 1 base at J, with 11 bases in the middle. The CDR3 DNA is TGTGCCATCATGGCCCAGGCTTCCTACAATGAGCAGTTCTTC. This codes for CAIMAQASYNEQFF.

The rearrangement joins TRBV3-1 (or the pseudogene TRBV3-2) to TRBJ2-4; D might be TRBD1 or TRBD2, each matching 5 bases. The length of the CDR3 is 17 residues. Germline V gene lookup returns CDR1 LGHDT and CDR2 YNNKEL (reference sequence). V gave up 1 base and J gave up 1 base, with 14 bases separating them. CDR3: CASSQGLGVLAKNIQYF. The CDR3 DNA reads TGTGCCAGCAGCCAAGGATTGGGGGTGTTGGCCAAAAACATTCAGTACTTC.

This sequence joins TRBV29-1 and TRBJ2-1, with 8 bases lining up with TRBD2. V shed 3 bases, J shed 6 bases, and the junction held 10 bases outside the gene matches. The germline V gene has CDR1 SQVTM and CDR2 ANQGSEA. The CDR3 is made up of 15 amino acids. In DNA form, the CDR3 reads TGCAGCGTTGACTCCTCACTAGCGGCTGGCAATGAGCAGTTCTTC. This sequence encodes CSVDSSLAAGNEQFF.

CDR3 DNA: TGTGCCAGCACAAGGACAGAGATCTATGGCTACACCTTC. Residues: CASTRTEIYGYTF. The V and J genes are TRBV6-5 and TRBJ1-2; D possibly corresponds to TRBD1 (6 bases). The V end lost 7 bases, the J end lost 4 bases, and 13 bases lay between the germline ends. Germline V lookup: CDR1 MNHEY, CDR2 SVGAGI. This CDR3 region has 13 residues.